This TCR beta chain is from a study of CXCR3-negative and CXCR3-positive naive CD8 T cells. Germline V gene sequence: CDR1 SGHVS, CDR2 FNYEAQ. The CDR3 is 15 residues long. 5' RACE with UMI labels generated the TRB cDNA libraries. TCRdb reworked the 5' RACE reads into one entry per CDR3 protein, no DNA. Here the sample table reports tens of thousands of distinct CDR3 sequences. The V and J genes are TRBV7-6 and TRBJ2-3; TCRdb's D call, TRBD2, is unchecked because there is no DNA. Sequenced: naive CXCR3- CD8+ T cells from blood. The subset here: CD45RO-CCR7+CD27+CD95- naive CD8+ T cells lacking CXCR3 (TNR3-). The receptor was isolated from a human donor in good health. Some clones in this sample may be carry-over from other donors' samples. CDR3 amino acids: CASSPAAGVLDTQYF.